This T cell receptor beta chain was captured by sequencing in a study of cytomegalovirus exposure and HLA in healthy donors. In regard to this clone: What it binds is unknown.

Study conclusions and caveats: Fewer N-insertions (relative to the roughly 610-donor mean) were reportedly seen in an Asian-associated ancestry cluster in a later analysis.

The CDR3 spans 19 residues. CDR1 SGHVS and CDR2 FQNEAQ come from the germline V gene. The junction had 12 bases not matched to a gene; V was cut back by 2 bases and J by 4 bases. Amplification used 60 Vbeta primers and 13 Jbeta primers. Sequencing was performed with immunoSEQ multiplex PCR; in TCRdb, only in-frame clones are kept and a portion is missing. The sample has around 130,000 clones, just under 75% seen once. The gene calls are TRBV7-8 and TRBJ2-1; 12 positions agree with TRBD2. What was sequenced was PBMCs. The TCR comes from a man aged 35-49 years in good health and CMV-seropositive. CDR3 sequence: CASSLWRLAGEKGYNEQFF. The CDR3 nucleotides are TGTGCCAGCAGCTTATGGAGACTAGCGGGAGAAAAGGGATACAATGAGCAGTTCTTC. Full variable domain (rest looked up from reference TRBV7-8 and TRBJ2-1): GAGVSQSPRYKVAKRGQDVALRCDPISGHVSLFWYQQALGQGPEFLTYFQNEAQLDKSGLPSDRFFAERPEGSVSTLKIQRTQQEDSAVYLCASSLWRLAGEKGYNEQFFGPGTRLTVL.